The 9 T cell receptor beta chains listed next were all sequenced from one sample in a study of beta chain features in type 1 diabetes. Findings and limits, study-wide: People with Type 1 diabetes carried modestly yet significantly shorter TCRB CDR3s in all four CD4+ subsets.

Every isolated RNA sample was fully reverse transcribed, so sequencing captured expressed TCRB transcripts. Repertoires were generated with immunoSEQ multiplex PCR, while TCRdb's copy carries only in-frame clones and drops some. The repertoire has around 710,000 clones, around an eighth of them found once; the top ten carry about 0.11%. The antigens these receptors bind are not known. The sequenced sample was naive CD4+ T cells from blood. These receptor sequences come from a man aged 25-45 years with type 1 diabetes.

This clone was picked up a small number of times. Other nucleotide sequences from this sample produce the same CDR3. This rearrangement joins TRBV6-6 to TRBJ1-1; no definite D call. Per the germline V gene, CDR1 is MNHNY and CDR2 is SVGAGI (reference sequence). V lost 6 bases and J lost 5, with 7 bases in between. The CDR3 contains 11 residues. The CDR3, as DNA: TGTGCCAGCAGCCCCGGGACTGAAGCTTTCTTT. It encodes CASSPGTEAFF.

This chain joins TRBV5-1 and TRBJ1-4; a possible D gene is TRBD1 (5 bases). CDR3 length: 15 residues. The germline V and J ends were trimmed by 1 base and 7 bases, with 14 bases remaining between them. Germline loops: CDR1 SGHRS, CDR2 YFSETQ. The CDR3 region has the DNA TGCGCCAGCAGCTTGTCGGGAACGAGGGGTGAAAAACTGTTTTTT. It codes for CASSLSGTRGEKLFF.

The rearrangement links TRBV18 to TRBJ2-2; the D call may be TRBD1 or TRBD2 (5 bases each). Germline lookup yields CDR1 KGHSH and CDR2 LQKENI. This CDR3 is built from 15 residues. Trimming removed 2 bases at V and 4 bases at J, with 11 bases between. This CDR3 is CASSPSSGPTGELFF. CDR3 coding DNA: TGTGCCAGCTCACCATCCTCGGGGCCCACCGGGGAGCTGTTTTTT.

The table lists this clone with a few counts. At the DNA level, this CDR3 is encoded by other sequences in the same sample as well. This sequence joins TRBV5-1 and TRBJ2-6; no reliable D call. The CDR3 sequence is 16 residues long. Germline-derived CDR1 and CDR2 are SGHRS and YFSETQ. V was cut by 0 bases and J by 0 bases, with 7 bases left in between. CDR3 amino acids: CASSLARGSGANVLTF. The CDR3 DNA reads as TGCGCCAGCAGCTTGGCCAGAGGCTCTGGGGCCAACGTCCTGACTTTC.

J is TRBJ1-2 and V is TRBV28; 9 nucleotides line up with TRBD1. In germline, CDR1 is MDHEN, CDR2 SYDVKM. The CDR3 has 18 amino acids. V lost 7 bases, J lost 3 bases, and 18 bases stayed unmatched. This CDR3 is CASTGTRDRAASYYGYTF. The CDR3 nucleotides are TGTGCCAGCACCGGGACACGGGACAGGGCCGCTTCCTACTATGGCTACACCTTC.

The chain has TRBV5-1 and TRBJ2-3; no clear D gene. There are 17 residues in the CDR3. CDR1 and CDR2 (germline): SGHRS, YFSETQ. Trimming took off 4 bases at V and 4 bases at J, with 22 bases between the two ends. CDR3 residues: CASSPGTLFPKADTQYF. CDR3 DNA: TGCGCCAGCAGCCCCGGAACATTATTCCCAAAGGCAGATACGCAGTATTTT.

Remarks on this clone: Relative to the germline gene, one junction end is altered; a read error may explain this. V gene TRBV28 combines with J gene TRBJ2-5, with 10 bases aligning to TRBD1. The CDR3 contains 16 residues. CDR1 and CDR2 from the germline V gene are MDHEN and SYDVKM. The CDR3 spells CASSLYKTGGWETQYF. The CDR3 DNA reads as TGTGCCAGCAGCTTATATAAGACAGGGGGCTGGGAGACCCAGTACTTC.

This chain joins TRBV7-3 and TRBJ2-6; no clear D. The V gene's germline CDR1 is SGHTA and CDR2 FQGTGA. V lost 5 bases to trimming and J lost 0 bases, with 11 bases between them. The CDR3 has 16 amino acids. The CDR3 loop reads CASSPRLGSGANVLTF. CDR3 DNA sequence: TGTGCCAGCAGCCCCCGGTTGGGCTCTGGGGCCAACGTCCTGACTTTC.

This clone turned up a few times. The chain recombines TRBV6-1 with TRBJ2-1; D is unresolved. Germline V gives CDR1 MNHNS, CDR2 SASEGT. The CDR3 consists of 14 residues. V was shortened by 0 bases and J by 5 bases, with 8 bases between the two germline ends. Here the CDR3 reads CASSEAGQDNEQFF. Written as DNA, the CDR3 is TGTGCCAGCAGTGAAGCGGGCCAGGACAATGAGCAGTTCTTC.